The rows below give T cell receptor beta chains drawn from one sample of a study of post-analysis software for immune sequencing data. Via MiXCR, TCRdb re-called the PCR reads, giving one row per CDR3 protein. The table records 650,000 to 850,000 distinct CDR3 sequences, 40% to 55% of them present only once. The sample was blood. These TCRs come from a girl aged 5-17 years with multiple sclerosis. The CDR3 runs from the conserved cysteine through the conserved F or W. The D gene is left open where the match is weak. The size entry is marked missing in some rows and otherwise reads once, few, many or a size class.

16,few,TRBV4-2,TRBJ2-7,NA,CASSQDSPWRAAEQYF,TGTGCCAGCAGCCAAGATTCCCCCTGGCGGGCGGCGGAGCAGTACTTC
14,once,TRBV4-1,TRBJ1-2,NA,CASSQEPARGGYTF,TGCGCCAGCAGCCAAGAACCGGCCCGGGGGGGCTACACCTTC
13,NA,TRBV27,TRBJ2-4,NA,CASSLGLGDIQYF,TGTGCCAGCAGTTTAGGGCTGGGGGACATTCAGTACTTC
16,NA,TRBV11-1,TRBJ2-1,TRBD2,CASSSEGRAGEVEQFF,TGTGCCAGCAGCTCGGAAGGTCGAGCGGGAGAGGTTGAGCAGTTCTTC
13,NA,TRBV7-2,TRBJ1-4,NA,CASSLAVNEKLFF,TGTGCCAGCAGCCTCGCGGTAAATGAAAAACTGTTTTTT
13,NA,TRBV7-9,TRBJ2-1,NA,CASSLVRGRGEFF,TGTGCCAGCAGCTTGGTCCGAGGGAGGGGGGAGTTCTTC
18,NA,TRBV6-1,TRBJ2-1,TRBD1,CASSVWTGVLSSYNEQFF,TGTGCCAGCAGTGTATGGACAGGGGTCTTGAGCTCCTACAATGAGCAGTTCTTC
16,NA,TRBV20-1,TRBJ2-3,NA,CSARNVMAGRTDTQYF,TGCAGTGCTAGAAACGTCATGGCAGGACGCACAGATACGCAGTATTTT
14,few,TRBV12-3/TRBV12-4,TRBJ1-1,NA,CASSLSITYTEAFF,TGTGCCAGCAGTTTGTCTATCACCTACACTGAAGCTTTCTTT
18,few,TRBV10-3,TRBJ2-3,TRBD2,CAISESAGPAGGPDTQYF,TGTGCCATCAGTGAGTCGGCAGGGCCAGCGGGAGGGCCAGATACGCAGTATTTT
15,NA,TRBV7-9,TRBJ1-1,NA,CASSLRQTLNTEAFF,TGTGCCAGCAGCTTAAGACAGACCTTGAACACTGAAGCTTTCTTT
15,NA,TRBV4-3,TRBJ2-7,TRBD2,CASSVDRDYSYEQYF,TGCGCCAGCAGCGTCGACCGGGACTACTCCTACGAGCAGTACTTC
15,few,TRBV6-1,TRBJ2-3,TRBD1,CASSVDRGPTDTQYF,TGTGCCAGCAGCGTCGACAGGGGACCGACAGATACGCAGTATTTT
15,NA,TRBV6-5,TRBJ2-5,TRBD1,CATRVPGQRQETQYF,TGTGCCACCAGGGTTCCGGGACAGAGACAAGAGACCCAGTACTTC
15,NA,TRBV2,TRBJ2-7,TRBD1,CASSEAGQVSYEQYF,TGTGCCAGCAGTGAAGCGGGACAGGTTTCCTACGAGCAGTACTTC
13,few,TRBV5-1,TRBJ2-1,NA,CASSPEGWNEQFF,TGCGCCAGCAGCCCAGAGGGGTGGAATGAGCAGTTCTTC
11,NA,TRBV30,TRBJ1-1,NA,CAWSWTAEAFF,TGTGCCTGGAGTTGGACAGCCGAAGCTTTCTTT
14,few,TRBV7-9,TRBJ2-7,NA,CASSPDPSGHEQYF,TGTGCCAGCAGCCCGGACCCCAGTGGGCACGAGCAGTACTTC
14,NA,TRBV11-2,TRBJ1-2,TRBD1,CASSKDRALRGYTF,TGTGCCAGCAGCAAGGACAGGGCATTACGCGGCTACACCTTC
12,NA,TRBV11-2,TRBJ1-2,NA,CASSLVQRGYTF,TGTGCCAGCAGCTTAGTACAGAGAGGCTACACCTTC
13,few,TRBV12-3/TRBV12-4,TRBJ1-5,NA,CASSFNQDQPQHF,TGTGCCAGCAGTTTTAACCAAGATCAGCCCCAGCATTTT
14,NA,TRBV9,TRBJ1-2,NA,CASSYGGGVGGYTF,TGTGCCAGCAGCTACGGTGGGGGGGTTGGTGGCTACACCTTC
15,few,TRBV7-2,TRBJ2-7,NA,CAGSTRDSPTYEQYF,TGTGCCGGCAGCACGCGGGACAGCCCGACCTACGAGCAGTACTTC
13,NA,TRBV6-4,TRBJ1-5,NA,CASSDSPGEPQHF,TGTGCCAGCAGTGACTCACCAGGAGAGCCCCAGCATTTT
16,NA,TRBV3-1,TRBJ2-3,NA,CASSQDPSGSTDTQYF,TGTGCCAGCAGTCAGGACCCCTCGGGGAGCACAGATACGCAGTATTTT
15,NA,TRBV5-6,TRBJ2-1,TRBD2,CASSWGTSGLNEQFF,TGTGCCAGCAGCTGGGGGACTAGCGGTCTCAATGAGCAGTTCTTC
12,NA,TRBV29-1,TRBJ2-1,TRBD2,CSVEGGGNEQFF,TGCAGCGTTGAAGGGGGGGGGAATGAGCAGTTCTTC
11,NA,TRBV10-1,TRBJ2-1,NA,CASSDLYEQFF,TGCGCCAGCAGTGATCTCTATGAGCAGTTCTTC
15,NA,TRBV12-3/TRBV12-4,TRBJ2-1,NA,CASSPPVGTYNEQFF,TGTGCCAGCAGTCCCCCTGTAGGAACCTACAATGAGCAGTTCTTC
17,NA,TRBV20-1,TRBJ2-5,TRBD2,CSARDWGLAGVEETQYF,TGCAGTGCTAGAGATTGGGGACTAGCGGGAGTCGAAGAGACCCAGTACTTC
16,NA,TRBV6-5,TRBJ2-1,TRBD2,CASSPGTNRIYNEQFF,TGTGCCAGCAGTCCCGGGACTAACCGAATATACAATGAGCAGTTCTTC
15,NA,TRBV25-1,TRBJ1-1,TRBD1,CASSRDRGRNTEAFF,TGTGCCAGCAGTCGAGACAGGGGGAGAAACACTGAAGCTTTCTTT
14,many,TRBV7-2,TRBJ2-1,TRBD1,CASRKDRGVAEQFF,TGTGCCAGCAGGAAGGACAGGGGAGTTGCTGAGCAGTTCTTC
15,NA,TRBV7-7,TRBJ2-1,TRBD1,CASSLGTGWDNEQFF,TGTGCTAGCAGCCTAGGGACAGGGTGGGACAATGAGCAGTTCTTC
14,NA,TRBV20-1,TRBJ2-1,NA,CSARIKGTSNEQFF,TGCAGTGCTAGGATCAAGGGGACTTCCAATGAGCAGTTCTTC
13,NA,TRBV10-3,TRBJ2-7,NA,CAIRASSGNEQYF,TGTGCCATCAGGGCTAGCTCCGGAAACGAGCAGTACTTC
15,NA,TRBV5-1,TRBJ1-2,NA,CASSPEPGGDYGYTF,TGCGCCAGCAGCCCCGAGCCGGGGGGCGACTATGGCTACACCTTC
12,NA,TRBV10-3,TRBJ1-2,NA,CAISDRDYGYTF,TGTGCCATCAGTGACAGGGACTATGGCTACACCTTC
12,NA,TRBV5-6,TRBJ2-1,NA,CASSLGGTSQFF,TGTGCCAGCAGCTTGGGGGGGACAAGCCAGTTCTTC
14,once,TRBV27,TRBJ1-2,NA,CASSLSWRTYGYTF,TGTGCCAGCAGTTTATCGTGGCGGACCTATGGCTACACCTTC
15,NA,TRBV3-1,TRBJ2-1,TRBD2,CASSQRTSAYNEQFF,TGTGCCAGCAGCCAAAGGACTAGCGCTTACAATGAGCAGTTCTTC
15,NA,TRBV27,TRBJ2-7,TRBD2,CASASSGRSPYEQYF,TGTGCCAGCGCTTCTAGCGGGAGGTCGCCCTACGAGCAGTACTTC
12,NA,TRBV20-1,TRBJ2-3,NA,CSARRGADTQYF,TGCAGTGCTAGGAGGGGCGCAGATACGCAGTATTTT
17,NA,TRBV20-1,TRBJ2-7,TRBD2,CSVGELAGVSLGYGQYF,TGCAGTGTGGGGGAGCTAGCGGGAGTAAGTCTCGGTTACGGGCAGTACTTC
15,NA,TRBV14,TRBJ1-1,TRBD1,CASSRHGQGLSKAFF,TGTGCCAGCAGCCGACACGGACAGGGATTAAGTAAAGCTTTCTTT
17,NA,TRBV7-8,TRBJ1-6,NA,CASRDGRRHSYNSPLHF,TGTGCCAGCAGGGATGGTAGGCGGCACTCCTATAATTCACCCCTCCACTTT
15,NA,TRBV7-9,TRBJ1-2,NA,CASSLEGSGRSGYTF,TGTGCCAGCAGCTTAGAGGGGTCCGGGAGGTCTGGCTACACCTTC
14,NA,TRBV5-1,TRBJ1-1,NA,CASSRAGQSTEAFF,TGCGCCAGCAGCCGGGCGGGACAAAGCACTGAAGCTTTCTTT
13,few,TRBV2,TRBJ2-7,TRBD2,CASRVTSGYEQYF,TGTGCCAGCAGAGTTACTAGCGGGTACGAGCAGTACTTC
13,few,TRBV24-1,TRBJ2-5,NA,CATRASGLETQYF,TGTGCCACCAGGGCCTCAGGGTTGGAGACCCAGTACTTC